This T cell receptor (beta chain) was profiled in a study of response to subunit inactivated influenza vaccine. Findings and caveats of the study: The authors suggested that few new T cells are recruited per seasonal influenza vaccination.

Germline V gene data show CDR1 as MNHNS and CDR2 as SASEGT. The CDR3 contains 15 residues. Unmatched junction bases numbered 13, after V lost 5 bases and J lost 6 bases. MiXCR, run by TCRdb on the RT-PCR reads, gives a single entry per CDR3 protein. Of more than 400,000 distinct CDR3 sequences in the sample, around 7.7% are singletons; the top ten hold under 15%. Concerning this clonotype: The antigen is unknown.

Material: PBMCs from blood, obtained 23 months after vaccination. The V call is TRBV6-1, the J call TRBJ2-7; TRBD1 agrees at 7 bases. The receptor was isolated from a man between 50 and 75 years old who received an inactivated influenza vaccine. DNA for the CDR3: TGTGCCAGCAGTACACAGGGGAAGGGACGCTCCGAGCAGTACTTC. This encodes CASSTQGKGRSEQYF.